Described below is a single T cell receptor beta chain sequence and its context. The record originates from a study of blood T cells in healthy people across ages. Together with a sample-barcoded 5' primer, a J-beta primer mix was included in a second PCR lasting about 7 to 11 cycles. MiXCR was run by TCRdb on the 5' RACE reads, yielding one entry per CDR3 protein. This table has some 850,000 distinct CDR3 sequences, approximately 24% appearing once. Germline assignment: CDR1 KGHSH and CDR2 LQKENI. V was pared by 9 bases and J by 1 base, with 12 bases between. This CDR3 is built from 14 residues. These data also formed part of another study, on T cells of mothers and their children.

The source of this sequence is a boy between 10 and 17 years old in good health. This sequence joins TRBV18 and TRBJ2-2; a weak D match, TRBD1 (6 bases). Input material: blood. CDR3 DNA sequence: TGTGCCAGTTCAAGACAGGAGAACACCGGGGAGCTGTTTTTT. Protein product: CASSRQENTGELFF.